This T cell receptor (beta chain) was documented in a study of identical twins. Findings and caveats of the study: Fewer insertions were carried by abundant cord blood beta clonotypes, but none was seen in memory repertoires.

Each CDR3 protein gets one entry after TCRdb re-called the 5' RACE reads with MiXCR. The sample lists roughly 480,000 distinct CDR3 sequences, roughly 26% occurring once. V was cut by 4 bases and J by 11 bases, with 15 bases left in between. CDR1 and CDR2 (germline): MNHEY, SMNVEV (reference sequence). CDR3 length equals 13 residues. This clonotype turned up a few times. Antigen: not known. These data were likewise used in another study, on T cells expressing NK-cell markers.

This clonotype was sampled from a woman between 18 and 30 years old in good health. The rearrangement joins TRBV27 to TRBJ2-1; no clear D. The source material was CD4+ T cells sorted from blood. CDR3 nucleotides: TGTGCCAGCAGTTCCCCCTCCCTGGATCAGCAGTTCTTC. Translating it yields CASSSPSLDQQFF.